The rows below give T cell receptor beta chains drawn from one sample of a study of Ad26.COV2.S vaccination and SARS-CoV-2 variants. Some clones are missing from TCRdb's copy, which holds only in-frame ones; the method was immunoSEQ multiplex PCR. This table holds 200,000 to 250,000 clones, around 87% found once. Source: peripheral blood, taken in a trial of Ad26.COV2.S vaccine versus placebo. These receptors were taken from a person aged 18 to 59 who received the Ad26.COV2.S COVID-19 vaccine or a placebo. CDR3s include the opening cysteine and the closing phenylalanine or tryptophan. Clone size is not always given. Where it is, it says once, few, many or a class for expanded clones.

TRBJ1-2 12 NA TRBV9 CASRGDAYGYTF
TRBJ1-5 17 NA TRBV6-2/TRBV6-3 CASSYSRPGHGNQPQHF
TRBJ1-5 15 NA TRBV6-5 CASSNRQASNQPQHF
TRBJ2-7 14 NA TRBV21-1 CASSMEGLPYEQYF
TRBJ2-7 15 NA TRBV27 CASSSAPVLLYEQYF
TRBJ1-1 13 NA TRBV28 CASSFMGNTEAFF
TRBJ2-5 16 once TRBV3-1/TRBV3-2 CASSQRTSGRRETQYF
TRBJ2-3 20 NA TRBV18 CASSPLPGPSGGGSTDTQYF
TRBJ2-3 16 NA TRBV7-9 CASSDARTESTDTQYF
TRBJ1-5 14 NA TRBV5-8 CASSFGQLNQPQHF
TRBJ2-7 14 NA TRBV18 CASSPPDRGPEQYF
TRBJ1-2 14 NA TRBV2 CASTARTQNYGYTF
TRBJ1-2 16 NA TRBV4-3 CASSQRPGGKDYGYTF
TRBJ1-1 13 NA TRBV13 CASSTGVNTEAFF
TRBJ2-5 16 NA TRBV5-6 CASSLFTSGEQETQYF
TRBJ2-7 14 NA TRBV6-5 CASRIDRAPYEQYF
TRBJ1-6 12 NA TRBV6-2/TRBV6-3 CASSTTRAPLHF
TRBJ2-7 11 NA TRBV6-2/TRBV6-3 CASSPDYEQYF
TRBJ2-6 16 NA TRBV27 CASSLKQGPGANVLTF
TRBJ1-1 15 NA TRBV29-1 CSVVPRALINTEAFF
TRBJ2-1 15 NA TRBV7-9 CASSLVPGTYNEQFF
TRBJ1-1 15 medium-sized TRBV6-2/TRBV6-3 CASSYPTRGNTEAFF
TRBJ2-7 14 NA TRBV11-2 CASSLDRGPYEQYF
TRBJ2-6 17 NA TRBV5-1 CASSLEDRGSGANVLTF
TRBJ2-4 16 NA TRBV4-1 CASSQEEQGRWVIQYF
TRBJ1-6 14 few TRBV9 CASSVKGTASPLHF
TRBJ2-3 17 NA TRBV4-3 CASSQEASGSRTDTQYF
TRBJ1-4 13 NA TRBV5-1 CASSLAYREKLFF
TRBJ1-2 14 NA TRBV5-4 CASSSNSGSYGYTF
TRBJ1-1 14 NA TRBV2 CASSVWTGNTEAFF
TRBJ1-2 13 NA TRBV28 CASRAGFIYGYTF
TRBJ1-2 14 NA TRBV10-3 CAIRTRTGEDGYTF
TRBJ1-1 14 NA TRBV7-8 CASSRSGDNTEAFF
TRBJ2-6 20 NA TRBV28 CASSFNPRTGGSSGANVLTF
TRBJ2-1 18 once TRBV7-3 CASSLTSGGKSSYNEQFF
TRBJ1-2 16 NA TRBV6-1 CASSARGGQSNYGYTF
TRBJ1-3 13 NA TRBV9 CASSVEVADTIYF
TRBJ2-3 17 NA TRBV11-2 CASSLAPAGVSTDTQYF
TRBJ2-3 16 NA TRBV27 CASRGSRDRSTDTQYF
TRBJ2-7 17 NA TRBV7-2 CASSKGPGLAGTYEQYF
TRBJ1-6 15 NA TRBV4-3 CASSRRDHGVGSLHF
TRBJ2-3 15 NA TRBV28 CASNSRRGGTDTQYF
TRBJ1-2 16 NA TRBV6-1 CASSELGDRVDYGYTF
TRBJ2-4 13 NA TRBV6-5 CASRGGNKNIQYF
TRBJ2-2 12 NA TRBV5-6 CASSFGAGELFF
TRBJ2-1 15 once TRBV7-2 CASSPRTSGYNEQFF
TRBJ2-6 16 few TRBV30 CAWKQAGGTGANVLTF
TRBJ1-1 12 NA TRBV27 CASRTGFAEAFF
TRBJ2-1 13 NA TRBV7-3 CASSSRGGNEQFF
TRBJ1-6 16 NA TRBV28 CASSVGTDLLNSPLHF
TRBJ2-3 13 NA TRBV24-1 CATRAYGTDTQYF
TRBJ1-1 16 once TRBV24-1 CATSVRGQGGNTEAFF
TRBJ2-5 13 NA TRBV11-3 CASSLAGTETQYF
TRBJ1-1 15 NA TRBV30 CAWSSPGQGGTEAFF
TRBJ2-5 11 once TRBV28 CASTEQGRKYF